The clone carrying this T cell receptor beta chain occurred many times. This sample is part of a study of breast tumors, draining lymph nodes, adjacent tissues. Losses at the gene ends were 2 bases for V and 2 bases for J; bases not matched to a gene: 6. CDR1 MGHRA and CDR2 YSYEKL come from the germline V gene. The CDR3 has 17 residues. TCRdb recomputed calls from the multiplex PCR reads with MiXCR, one row per CDR3 protein. The table lists some 170,000 distinct CDR3 sequences, 33% of them singletons. The lymph nodes were axillary draining lymph nodes from breast cancer patients. This receptor was taken from a female donor with breast cancer. Some clones in this sample may be carry-over from other donors' samples. V and J are TRBV4-1 and TRBJ2-5; 12 bases map to TRBD2. Sequencing was done on a sample of axillary lymph node tissue. The CDR3 bases are TGCGCCAGCAGCCAATTACTAGCGGGGGGCCGTCAAGAGACCCAGTACTTC. This gives the protein CASSQLLAGGRQETQYF.